The clone carrying this TCR beta chain was recorded at least ten times. Its specificity is unknown. For Graves' hyperthyroidism to be stable, ophthalmopathy could not progress within 18 months. Newly diagnosed patients aged 18 to 65 had hyperthyroidism of under 2 months' duration. Diagnoses were established using clinical symptoms, serum thyroxine and TRAb, thyroid ultrasound and orbital computed tomography. The junction had 9 bases not matched to a gene; V was cut back by 6 bases and J by 9 bases. Germline lookup yields CDR1 MNHEY and CDR2 SVGEGT. This CDR3 comprises 14 residues. The data belong to a study of T cells in Graves' hyperthyroidism and ophthalmopathy. Study observations and caveats: With a median lead of around 6.7 months before onset, the model predicted ophthalmopathy.

What was amplified from RNA transcripts were TCR beta CDR3 regions. The HTBI set primed first-round TCR CDR3 RT-PCR. One entry per CDR3 protein, called by TCRdb with MiXCR from the multiplex PCR reads. The data hold approximately 740,000 distinct CDR3 sequences, with 14% observed a single time. The sequence derives from a woman under 30 with Graves' hyperthyroidism. The material sequenced was blood. The J gene is TRBJ2-7, the V gene TRBV6-2 or TRBV6-3; 12 nucleotides align to TRBD2. As DNA, the CDR3 is TGTGCCAGCAGGGCTAGCGGGAGGGGAGGAGGGCAGTACTTC. This encodes CASRASGRGGGQYF.